A single sample is the source of the 18 T cell receptor beta chains below, sequenced in a study of blood T cell repertoires in COVID-19. TCRdb's copy holds only in-frame clones and misses some; the assay was immunoSEQ multiplex PCR. The sample includes approximately 260,000 clones, about 88% of them seen just once. Input material: PBMCs or T cells enriched from blood (not recorded which). The receptors originated from a man younger than 40 with acute COVID-19.

The count of this clone is one. The chain uses TRBV6-5 and TRBJ1-5; D not certain. Germline CDR1 MNHEY, CDR2 SVGAGI. V was cut by 2 bases and J by 0 bases, with 8 bases left in between. CDR3 length equals 15 residues. Here the CDR3 reads CASSYAANSNQPQHF. CDR3 nucleotides: TGTGCCAGCAGTTACGCGGCCAATAGCAATCAGCCCCAGCATTTT.

The rearrangement uses TRBV27 and TRBJ2-2, with unresolved D. CDR1 MNHEY and CDR2 SMNVEV come from the germline V gene (reference sequence). Trimming shortened V by 3 bases and J by 2 bases, and 10 bases separated the two germline ends. The CDR3 totals 15 residues. For the CDR3, the DNA is TGTGCCAGCAGTTTGGTGAACCTAAACACCGGGGAGCTGTTTTTT. This encodes CASSLVNLNTGELFF.

This sequence joins TRBV7-2 and TRBJ2-1, with TRBD2 matching 11 bases. CDR1 is SGHTA and CDR2 is FQGNSA in the germline V gene. J gave up 5 bases and V 4 bases, and 4 bases lay outside the gene matches. The CDR3 extends over 15 amino acids. This CDR3 reads CASSSTSGDNNEQFF. The CDR3 nucleotides are TGTGCCAGCAGCTCGACTAGCGGGGACAACAATGAGCAGTTCTTC.

This clone has a count of ten or more. The chain recombines TRBV6-4 with TRBJ2-3, with a possible D match to TRBD2 (6 bases). V was trimmed by 3 bases and J by 3 bases, leaving 13 bases between them. Germline lookup yields CDR1 MRHNA and CDR2 SNTAGT. The CDR3 loop spans 15 amino acids. In DNA, the CDR3 is TGTGCCAGCAGTGAGGGCAGGGACTTGACAGATACGCAGTATTTT. This codes for CASSEGRDLTDTQYF.

V is TRBV27 and J is TRBJ1-2; 8 bases line up with TRBD1. The CDR3 is 13 amino acids. J lost 3 bases, V lost 6 bases, and 3 bases had no gene match. Germline V gene lookup returns CDR1 MNHEY and CDR2 SMNVEV (reference sequence). The CDR3 is CASRDREHYGYTF. CDR3 nucleotides: TGTGCCAGCAGGGACAGGGAGCACTATGGCTACACCTTC.

The V gene is TRBV3-1 (or the pseudogene TRBV3-2), the J gene TRBJ1-1; D perhaps matches TRBD1 (6 bases). Germline values: CDR1 LGHDT, CDR2 YNNKEL (reference sequence). Trimming stripped 4 bases from V and 3 bases from J, with 18 bases between. The CDR3 consists of 16 residues. The CDR3 protein is CASSLDRTAVDTEAFF. CDR3 bases: TGTGCCAGCAGCCTTGACAGGACGGCGGTGGACACTGAAGCTTTCTTT.

The chain is built from TRBV4-3 and TRBJ2-1, with 7 bases identical to TRBD2. V shed 7 bases, J shed 8 bases, and the junction held 14 bases outside the gene matches. Germline assignment: CDR1 LGHNA and CDR2 YSLEER. CDR3 size: 15 residues. The CDR3 reads CASTPSLGGMDEQFF. The CDR3 nucleotides read TGCGCCAGCACGCCTAGCTTGGGGGGGATGGATGAGCAGTTCTTC.

J is TRBJ2-1 and V is TRBV11-2; TRBD2 aligns across 10 bases. Per germline, CDR1 SGHAT and CDR2 FQNNGV. There are 17 residues in the CDR3. After removal of 6 bases from V and 1 base from J, the junction contained 9 bases not matched to a gene. CDR3 nucleotides: TGTGCCAGCAGTATTCCCGGACTAGCGGATTCCTACAATGAGCAGTTCTTC. Amino acid sequence: CASSIPGLADSYNEQFF.

The J gene is TRBJ1-4, the V gene TRBV7-9, with D maybe TRBD1 (6 bases). Germline values: CDR1 SEHNR, CDR2 FQNEAQ (reference sequence). Trimming stripped 4 bases from V and 6 bases from J, with 21 bases between. The CDR3 covers 17 residues. The DNA of the CDR3 is TGTGCCAGCAGCTCAACACGGGGACACCCCTCATATGAAAAACTGTTTTTT. Translated: CASSSTRGHPSYEKLFF.

The chain joins TRBV7-9 to TRBJ1-1; tentatively, D is TRBD1 (5 bases). Germline V gene sequence: CDR1 SEHNR, CDR2 FQNEAQ (reference sequence). The CDR3 consists of 14 residues. Trimming pared 0 bases from V and 5 bases from J, leaving 10 bases between. The DNA for the CDR3 is TGTGCCAGCAGCTTAGCGCAGGGAGGGACTGAAGCTTTCTTT. It is translated as CASSLAQGGTEAFF.

V usage is TRBV6-5 and J usage is TRBJ2-1; TRBD2 matches at 9 bases. Germline V CDR1 and CDR2: MNHEY, SVGAGI. V lost 10 bases, J lost 10 bases, and 11 bases stayed unmatched. The CDR3 runs to 13 residues. The CDR3 DNA is TGTGCCACCGCCGGGACTAGCACGCGGGAGCAGTTCTTC. As protein: CATAGTSTREQFF.

V and J are TRBV19 and TRBJ2-1; 7 positions match TRBD2. The CDR3 totals 15 residues. V dropped 10 bases and J dropped 2; count of bases not matched to a gene: 11. Germline V gene data show CDR1 as LNHDA and CDR2 as SQIVND (reference sequence). CDR3 sequence reads: CATSLSGRTYNEQFF. The CDR3 DNA is TGTGCCACGTCGCTTAGCGGGCGAACCTACAATGAGCAGTTCTTC.

This clone was seen only a few times. The chain has TRBV10-1 and TRBJ2-2; 14 bases agree with TRBD2. With V trimmed by 10 bases and J by 4 bases, 11 bases remained unmatched. The V gene's germline CDR1 is WNHNN and CDR2 SYGVQD (reference sequence). The CDR3 is 17 amino acids. Written as DNA, the CDR3 is TGCGCCATCCAGCCCGGGACTAGCGGGAGCCGCACCGGGGAGCTGTTTTTT. It specifies CAIQPGTSGSRTGELFF.

The rearrangement links TRBV18 to TRBJ1-2; TRBD1 aligns across 9 bases. This CDR3 is 14 amino acids long. CDR1 KGHSH and CDR2 LQKENI come from the germline V gene. V was pared by 6 bases and J by 3 bases, with 5 bases of the junction left unmatched. The DNA of the CDR3 is TGTGCCAGCTCGAGCGACAGGGGGGACTATGGCTACACCTTC. It encodes CASSSDRGDYGYTF.

CDR3 coding DNA: TGTGCCAGCTCACCTCAGGGTGTAGCCGGCAATCAGCCCCAGCATTTT. Translating gives CASSPQGVAGNQPQHF. The chain has TRBV18 and TRBJ1-5; weak D call: TRBD1 (5 bases). The germline gives CDR1 KGHSH, CDR2 LQKENI. V was pared by 3 bases and J by 2 bases, with 14 bases between. The CDR3 is 16 residues long.

The J gene is TRBJ2-1, the V gene TRBV25-1; a weak D match, TRBD2 (5 bases). The V and J ends lost 2 bases and 0 bases respectively, with 14 bases between them. Germline V gene data show CDR1 as MGHDK and CDR2 as SYGVNS. The CDR3 has 17 residues. CDR3 sequence: CASSEEASLSSYNEQFF. CDR3 bases: TGTGCCAGCAGTGAAGAAGCTAGCCTTAGCTCCTACAATGAGCAGTTCTTC.

The V gene is TRBV3-1 (or the pseudogene TRBV3-2), the J gene TRBJ2-1; 9 bases are a match to TRBD2. This CDR3 has 17 residues. V lost 2 bases, J lost 6 bases, and 11 bases stayed unmatched. Germline assignment: CDR1 LGHDT and CDR2 YNNKEL (reference sequence). The CDR3 spells CASSQTTSGDALNEQFF. In nucleotides, the CDR3 is TGTGCCAGCAGCCAAACGACTAGCGGAGACGCCCTCAATGAGCAGTTCTTC.

The V gene is TRBV7-2, the J gene TRBJ1-4; maybe TRBD1 (6 bases). V lost 4 bases, J lost 5 bases, and 14 bases lay in between. Germline lookup yields CDR1 SGHTA and CDR2 FQGNSA. The CDR3 runs 15 residues. The CDR3 is CASSSPGQVNEKLFF. The CDR3 region has the DNA TGTGCCAGCAGCTCCCCGGGACAAGTGAATGAAAAACTGTTTTTT. Variable domain in full (rest from reference TRBV7-2 and TRBJ1-4): GAGVSQSPSNKVTEKGKDVELRCDPISGHTALYWYRQSLGQGLEFLIYFQGNSAPDKSGLPSDRFSAERTGGSVSTLTIQRTQQEDSAVYLCASSSPGQVNEKLFFGSGTQLSVL.